This entry features one TCR beta chain sequence. Other DNA sequences of this sample code for an identical CDR3. Authors' methods: Amplified reference gene primers provided the basis for estimating nucleated cell counts. The assay was immunoSEQ multiplex PCR, and TCRdb's table has in-frame clones only and misses some. From that table come the V and J calls and clone size; the DNA was used to work out D and trimming. The sample has around 270,000 clones; roughly 84% are singletons. Germline CDR1 reads PRHDT; CDR2 reads FYEKMQ (reference sequence). The CDR3 extends over 17 amino acids. V gave up 3 bases and J gave up 1 base; unmatched junction bases: 7. The record originates from a study of blood T cell repertoires in COVID-19. Background on the study: The origin of the acute and convalescent COVID-19 samples was the United States, Italy and Spain.

Sequencing was carried out using peripheral blood. The sequence was obtained from a woman in her thirties or forties who had recovered from COVID-19. J is TRBJ1-3 and V is TRBV13, with TRBD1 identical over 9 bases. The CDR3 loop reads CASSFSGTGSSGNTIYF. For the CDR3, the DNA is TGTGCCAGCAGCTTTTCCGGGACAGGGAGTTCTGGAAACACCATATATTTT.